This record concerns one TCR beta chain sequence. Authors' data handling: Amplification with reference gene primers provided the estimates of nucleated cell counts. TCRdb's table, derived via immunoSEQ multiplex PCR, lists solely in-frame clones and lacks some. V and J calls and clone size are copied from that table; D and trimming were computed from the DNA. The table has around 150,000 clones, about 80% seen once; the top ten hold roughly 9%. This sample is part of a study of blood T cell repertoires in COVID-19. The wider study: Specimens from acute and convalescent COVID-19 originated in the United States, Italy and Spain. In each case, the material was cDNA or gDNA derived from T cells, B-cell-depleted T cells, or PBMCs.

Per germline, CDR1 MNHEY and CDR2 SMNVEV (reference sequence). This CDR3 contains 14 residues. V was pared by 5 bases and J by 0 bases, with 5 bases between. Sequencing input: peripheral blood. This TCR was sampled from a woman older than 75 in a cohort sampled during active or convalescent COVID-19. The chain employs TRBV27 and TRBJ2-6, with D uncertain. The CDR3, as DNA: TGTGCCAGCAGTCACAGCTCTGGGGCCAACGTCCTGACTTTC. Encoded protein: CASSHSSGANVLTF.